The entry below describes one T cell receptor (beta chain). What it binds is unknown. This sample was included in a study of T cells expressing NK-cell markers. Study as a whole: Repertoire data for TCR beta were derived from sorted T cells (CD3+CD56+NKG2C+, CD3+CD56+NKG2C- and CD3+CD56-NKG2C+). Seven sequenced donors out of eight were HCMV-seropositive, one seronegative.

General study results and limits: Similarly, these clonotypes led the CD3+CD56-NKG2C+ fraction as well in four donors.

Germline V gene lookup returns CDR1 KGHSH and CDR2 LQKENI. The CDR3 has 14 residues. Libraries used 5'RACE template switching adding universal primer site and UMIs. With the 5' RACE reads reprocessed, TCRdb shows one record per CDR3 protein and no DNA. This repertoire includes 250,000 to 300,000 distinct CDR3 sequences. The receptor's source is a woman between 18 and 70 years old in good health. This chain uses TRBV18 with TRBJ1-1. Sequenced sample: blood T cells: a sorted CD56 or NKG2C T cell subset, CD4+ or CD8+ T cells, or bulk PBMC T cells (not recorded which). The chain's CDR3 is CASSRYTGGTEAFF.